The clone carrying this TCR beta chain was found a few times. What it binds is not known. Authors' analysis steps: Clinicopathological groups of papillary thyroid cancer showed CDR3 differences that were used to build a distant-metastasis classifier. TCRdb re-processed the PCR reads through MiXCR. The V and J calls and clone size are TCRdb's, not the authors'. The sample carries fewer than 8,500 clones, approximately 40% recorded once. These data originate in a study of metastatic and nonmetastatic thyroid tumors. Study-level background: The study looked at repertoires side by side in blood and in tumor or nodule tissue from malignant and benign thyroid patients. Study results and caveats: Compared with benign nodules, malignant thyroid tumors were reported to have significantly higher TCR beta diversity in both blood and tumor.

All patients were untreated before thyroid surgery. This CDR3 comprises 14 residues. V gave up 0 bases and J gave up 3 bases, with 12 bases separating them. The germline V gene has CDR1 DFQATT and CDR2 SNEGSKA (reference sequence). The sample comprised tumor tissue. The receptor was isolated from a female donor with papillary thyroid cancer or a benign thyroid nodule (not recorded which). Some clones in this sample may be carry-over from other donors' samples. The rearrangement uses TRBV20-1 and TRBJ2-7; D might be TRBD2 (6 bases). The CDR3 sequence is CSARDWRDLYEQYF. The DNA for the CDR3 is TGCAGTGCTAGAGATTGGCGGGATCTCTACGAGCAGTACTTC.